These 29 T cell receptor beta chains share one sample of origin, sequenced in a study of blood T cell repertoires in COVID-19. Method: immunoSEQ multiplex PCR; TCRdb's copy keeps in-frame clones and lacks some. The sample has over 250,000 clones, about 87% seen once. Sequencing input: peripheral blood. The receptors originated from a woman in her forties or fifties with acute or convalescent COVID-19.

The chain employs TRBV2 and TRBJ2-5; perhaps TRBD2 as D (6 bases). Per germline, CDR1 SNHLY and CDR2 FYNNEI. V gave up 2 bases and J gave up 1 base, with 8 bases separating them. The CDR3 runs to 14 residues. For the CDR3, the DNA is TGTGCCAGCAGTGAAAACGGGGGCCAAGAGACCCAGTACTTC. Amino acids: CASSENGGQETQYF.

The chain is built from TRBV5-1 and TRBJ2-2, with 8 bases fitting TRBD1. The CDR3 runs 16 residues. V gave up 4 bases and J gave up 4 bases; unmatched junction bases: 9. In germline, CDR1 is SGHRS, CDR2 YFSETQ. This CDR3 reads CASSITGGAGTGELFF. The CDR3, as DNA: TGCGCCAGCAGCATCACAGGGGGAGCGGGCACCGGGGAGCTGTTTTTT.

This chain connects TRBV6-6 to TRBJ2-1; 12 positions match TRBD2. Unmatched junction bases numbered 10, after V lost 5 bases and J lost 8 bases. Germline loops: CDR1 MNHNY, CDR2 SVGAGI (reference sequence). This CDR3 contains 16 residues. DNA of the CDR3: TGTGCCAGCAGTCTACCTAGCGGGAGGGCCATTGATGAGCAGTTCTTC. Its translation is CASSLPSGRAIDEQFF.

J is TRBJ1-2 and V is TRBV28, with 9 bases matching TRBD1. Losses at the gene ends were 4 bases for V and 5 bases for J; bases not matched to a gene: 8. CDR3 size: 15 residues. Germline CDR1 MDHEN, CDR2 SYDVKM. The CDR3 sequence: CASSYRDRDLYGYTF. Here the CDR3 DNA reads TGTGCCAGCAGTTACCGGGACAGGGACTTATATGGCTACACCTTC.

This sequence joins TRBV7-2 and TRBJ1-3, with 7 bases fitting TRBD1. The CDR3 length is 14 residues. Losses at the gene ends were 1 base for V and 8 bases for J; bases not matched to a gene: 5. Germline V CDR1 and CDR2: SGHTA, FQGNSA. The CDR3 region is CASSLVYRGDTIYF. The DNA for the CDR3 is TGTGCCAGCAGCTTAGTCTACAGGGGAGACACCATATATTTT.

The CDR3, as DNA: TGTGCCAGCAGCTTAGGTAGTACTCCCGAGCAGTACTTC. This gives the protein CASSLGSTPEQYF. The chain employs TRBV7-9 and TRBJ2-7; no clear D. This CDR3 region has 13 residues. The germline V gene has CDR1 SEHNR and CDR2 FQNEAQ (reference sequence). The V and J ends lost 1 base and 6 bases respectively, with 10 bases between them.

The rearrangement uses TRBV5-1 and TRBJ2-7; D not certain. Germline lookup yields CDR1 SGHRS and CDR2 YFSETQ. V dropped 4 bases and J dropped 3 bases, with 11 bases sitting between them. The CDR3 totals 13 residues. For the CDR3, the DNA is TGCGCCAGCAGCGGCCGACAATTCTACGAGCAGTACTTC. Protein product: CASSGRQFYEQYF.

As to this clone: The sample carries other DNA sequences with the same CDR3. V gene TRBV3-1 (or the pseudogene TRBV3-2) combines with J gene TRBJ2-7; 10 bases match TRBD1. J was trimmed by 3 bases and V by 2 bases; bases with no gene match: 1. Germline-derived CDR1 and CDR2 are LGHDT and YNNKEL (reference sequence). This CDR3 is built from 14 residues. As DNA, the CDR3 is TGTGCCAGCAGCCAATGGGACAGGGGCTACGAGCAGTACTTC. This translates into CASSQWDRGYEQYF.

The genes are TRBV18 and TRBJ2-5; 7 nucleotides agree with TRBD1. With V trimmed by 4 bases and J by 3 bases, 5 bases remained unmatched. Germline lookup yields CDR1 KGHSH and CDR2 LQKENI. This CDR3 spans 14 amino acids. CDR3 protein: CASSRLTGEETQYF. In nucleotides, the CDR3 is TGTGCCAGCTCACGGTTAACAGGGGAAGAGACCCAGTACTTC.

The rearrangement uses TRBV19 and TRBJ1-2, with 9 nucleotides matching TRBD1. V shed 5 bases and J 5 bases; nucleotides not matched to a gene: 12. This CDR3 has 16 amino acids. The germline gives CDR1 LNHDA, CDR2 SQIVND (reference sequence). The CDR3 spells CASSPIPGQGGYGYTF. The DNA of the CDR3 is TGTGCCAGTAGTCCAATACCGGGACAGGGAGGGTATGGCTACACCTTC.

The chain recombines TRBV28 with TRBJ1-1, with no clear D. CDR1 and CDR2 from the germline V gene are MDHEN and SYDVKM. CDR3 size: 13 residues. The V and J ends lost 3 bases and 1 base respectively, with 6 bases between them. Here the CDR3 DNA reads TGTGCCAGCAGTTTTAACAGGAACACTGAAGCTTTCTTT. Translated, it gives CASSFNRNTEAFF.

The chain's CDR3 is CASSIGGNYGYTF. CDR3 sequence (DNA): TGTGCCAGCAGTATAGGGGGTAACTATGGCTACACCTTC. The rearrangement uses TRBV7-9 and TRBJ1-2, with D possibly matching TRBD1 (6 bases). The CDR3 is 13 amino acids. V shed 6 bases and J shed 1 base, with 9 bases lying between them. Germline CDR1 SEHNR, CDR2 FQNEAQ (reference sequence).

The rearrangement joins TRBV24-1 to TRBJ2-1, with TRBD2 matching 8 bases. V trimming: 4 bases; J trimming: 3 bases; junction bases outside the gene matches: 16. Per germline, CDR1 KGHDR and CDR2 SFDVKD. CDR3 length: 19 residues. CDR3 sequence reads: CATSDRGLAGGPNYNEQFF. DNA of the CDR3: TGTGCCACCAGTGACCGTGGACTGGCGGGAGGCCCCAACTACAATGAGCAGTTCTTC.

The rearrangement joins TRBV7-2 to TRBJ2-7; a possible D gene is TRBD1 (6 bases). The germline V gene encodes CDR1 SGHTA and CDR2 FQGNSA. Trimming stripped 1 base from V and 1 base from J, with 8 bases between. The CDR3 totals 14 residues. Written as DNA, the CDR3 is TGTGCCAGCAGCTTAGACAGGGTATCCTACGAGCAGTACTTC. Its translation: CASSLDRVSYEQYF.

The V call is TRBV3-1 (or the pseudogene TRBV3-2), the J call TRBJ2-7; 10 nucleotides align to TRBD2. The V and J ends lost 4 bases and 2 bases, in that order; junction bases with no gene match: 5. The CDR3 consists of 15 residues. CDR1 LGHDT and CDR2 YNNKEL come from the germline V gene (reference sequence). In DNA, the CDR3 is TGTGCCAGCAGCCTCAGGACTAGCGGTACCTACGAGCAGTACTTC. Translated, it gives CASSLRTSGTYEQYF.

This chain joins TRBV6-5 and TRBJ1-2; a weak D match, TRBD1 (5 bases). Germline V gives CDR1 MNHEY, CDR2 SVGAGI. The CDR3 spans 14 residues. Trimming removed 7 bases at V and 3 bases at J, with 15 bases between. CDR3 coding DNA: TGTGCCAGCAAGGGGAAGCTTACTTACTATGGCTACACCTTC. Protein: CASKGKLTYYGYTF.

Comment on this clone: A read error may produce the germline difference seen at one junction end. The rearrangement links TRBV12-3 or TRBV12-4 to TRBJ2-7; tentatively, D is TRBD1 (5 bases). The CDR3 consists of 13 residues. This CDR3 reads CASSLRGLAGSEF. The DNA for the CDR3 is TGTGCCAGCAGTTTAAGGGGTCTGGCAGGCTCGGAGTTC.

This clone was detected once. This rearrangement joins TRBV6-4 to TRBJ2-2; 7 bases match TRBD2. Germline loops: CDR1 MRHNA, CDR2 SNTAGT. Trimming cost V 0 bases and J 1 base; bases outside gene matches: 8. The CDR3 is 18 amino acids. This chain's CDR3 is CASSDSMTSRMNTGELFF. CDR3 DNA sequence: TGTGCCAGCAGTGACTCCATGACTAGCAGGATGAACACCGGGGAGCTGTTTTTT.

This rearrangement joins TRBV28 to TRBJ1-2, with 7 bases matching TRBD1. With V trimmed by 6 bases and J by 6 bases, 7 bases remained unmatched. CDR3 length equals 13 residues. CDR1 and CDR2 from the germline V gene are MDHEN and SYDVKM. The CDR3 protein is CASSEGANHGYTF. CDR3 sequence (DNA): TGTGCCAGCAGCGAGGGGGCGAACCATGGCTACACCTTC.

This chain uses TRBV7-9 with TRBJ1-1; no reliable D call. Germline V lookup: CDR1 SEHNR, CDR2 FQNEAQ (reference sequence). This CDR3 is built from 16 residues. The ends were cut back, 0 bases at V and 9 bases at J, with 20 bases in the middle. The CDR3 DNA reads TGTGCCAGCAGCTTAGCCTTGGTTGGTGCACGCGAGAAAGCTTTCTTT. This gives the protein CASSLALVGAREKAFF.

Only one count was recorded for this clone. The V call is TRBV28, the J call TRBJ2-7, with 7 bases fitting TRBD1. Germline lookup yields CDR1 MDHEN and CDR2 SYDVKM. V shed 5 bases, J shed 5 bases, and the junction held 12 bases outside the gene matches. This CDR3 is built from 15 residues. CDR3 DNA: TGTGCCAGCAGTCCCATGACAGGGTATCGGGACGAGCAGTACTTC. It yields the protein CASSPMTGYRDEQYF.

The J gene is TRBJ2-2, the V gene TRBV15, with a possible D match to TRBD2 (6 bases). Deletions cut 0 bases from V and 0 bases from J, with 11 bases between. The germline V gene encodes CDR1 LNHNV and CDR2 YYDKDF (reference sequence). This CDR3 comprises 17 residues. CDR3 in amino acids: CATSRDSSGANTGELFF. In DNA form, the CDR3 reads TGTGCCACCAGCAGAGATTCCTCGGGGGCGAACACCGGGGAGCTGTTTTTT. Full variable domain (remainder filled in from reference TRBV15 and TRBJ2-2): DAMVIQNPRYQVTQFGKPVTLSCSQTLNHNVMYWYQQKSSQAPKLLFHYYDKDFNNEADTPDNFQSRRPNTSFCFLDIRSPGLGDTAMYLCATSRDSSGANTGELFFGEGSRLTVL.

The chain combines TRBV28 with TRBJ2-2; 9 nucleotides align to TRBD1. The V segment lost 6 bases and the J segment 8 bases; nucleotides outside the gene matches: 4. CDR1 is MDHEN and CDR2 is SYDVKM in the germline V gene. The CDR3 extends over 13 amino acids. CDR3 in amino acids: CASRQGAWGELFF. CDR3 nucleotide sequence: TGTGCCAGCAGACAGGGGGCTTGGGGGGAGCTGTTTTTT.

The chain couples TRBV18 to TRBJ2-4, with TRBD2 as a possible D gene (5 bases). The CDR3 contains 16 residues. CDR1 and CDR2 (germline): KGHSH, LQKENI. Trimming took 1 base from V and 3 from J, leaving 13 bases between them. CDR3 protein: CASSPQRREGKNIQYF. Here the CDR3 DNA reads TGTGCCAGCTCACCACAGAGGCGAGAGGGCAAAAACATTCAGTACTTC.

The chain carries TRBV19 and TRBJ2-1; 13 bases are shared with TRBD2. Germline CDR1 reads LNHDA; CDR2 reads SQIVND (reference sequence). CDR3 size: 15 residues. V gave up 4 bases and J gave up 6 bases; unmatched junction bases: 3. The CDR3, as DNA: TGTGCCAGTAGTAAATGGACTAGCGGGAGCAATGAGCAGTTCTTC. It is translated as CASSKWTSGSNEQFF. The full variable domain, with the rest looked up from reference TRBV19 and TRBJ2-1, is DGGITQSPKYLFRKEGQNVTLSCEQNLNHDAMYWYRQDPGQGLRLIYYSQIVNDFQKGDIAEGYSVSREKKESFPLTVTSAQKNPTAFYLCASSKWTSGSNEQFFGPGTRLTVL.

The V and J genes are TRBV10-2 and TRBJ2-1, with D perhaps matching TRBD2 (6 bases). V lost 7 bases to trimming and J lost 0 bases, with 10 bases between them. This CDR3 region has 14 residues. Germline V gene sequence: CDR1 WSHSY, CDR2 SAAADI. CDR3 residues: CASKRGNSYNEQFF. CDR3 bases: TGCGCCAGCAAACGCGGGAACTCCTACAATGAGCAGTTCTTC.

This clone was observed a few times. This chain uses TRBV20-1 with TRBJ2-1; 10 bases map to TRBD2. The CDR3 has 16 residues. Germline CDR1 reads DFQATT; CDR2 reads SNEGSKA (reference sequence). J was trimmed by 3 bases and V by 3 bases; bases with no gene match: 8. The CDR3 nucleotides read TGCAGTGCTAGTCACAGCCTAGCGGGAGACTACAATGAGCAGTTCTTC. It yields the protein CSASHSLAGDYNEQFF.

The J gene is TRBJ1-1, the V gene TRBV3-1 (or the pseudogene TRBV3-2); no clear D. Germline loops: CDR1 LGHDT, CDR2 YNNKEL (reference sequence). This CDR3 spans 12 amino acids. V was trimmed by 5 bases and J by 0 bases, leaving 4 bases between them. The CDR3 nucleotides are TGTGCCAGCAGCTCTATGAACACTGAAGCTTTCTTT. Its translation: CASSSMNTEAFF.

The CDR3, as DNA: TGTGCCAGCAGTAGCCCAGGGGACAGCCAAGAGACCCAGTACTTC. This encodes CASSSPGDSQETQYF. The chain is built from TRBV6-5 and TRBJ2-5; TRBD1 aligns across 7 bases. This CDR3 contains 15 residues. V gave up 5 bases and J gave up 1 base; unmatched junction bases: 7. Germline V CDR1 and CDR2: MNHEY, SVGAGI.